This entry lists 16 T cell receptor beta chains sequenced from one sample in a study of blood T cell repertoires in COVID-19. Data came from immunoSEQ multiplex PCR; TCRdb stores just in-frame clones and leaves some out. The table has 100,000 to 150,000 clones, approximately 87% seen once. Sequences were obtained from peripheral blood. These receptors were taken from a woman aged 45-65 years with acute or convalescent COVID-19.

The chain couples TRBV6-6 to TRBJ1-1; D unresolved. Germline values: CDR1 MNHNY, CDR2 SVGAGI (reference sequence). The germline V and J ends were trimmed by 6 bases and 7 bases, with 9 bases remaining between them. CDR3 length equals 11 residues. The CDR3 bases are TGTGCCAGCAGACGAGGCCTTGAAGCTTTCTTT. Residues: CASRRGLEAFF.

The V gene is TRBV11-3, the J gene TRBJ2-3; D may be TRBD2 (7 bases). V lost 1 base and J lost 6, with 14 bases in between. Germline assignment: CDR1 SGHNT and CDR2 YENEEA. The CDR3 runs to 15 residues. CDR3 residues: CASSLVGGPADTQYF. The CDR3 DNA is TGTGCCAGCAGCTTAGTGGGGGGGCCTGCGGATACGCAGTATTTT.

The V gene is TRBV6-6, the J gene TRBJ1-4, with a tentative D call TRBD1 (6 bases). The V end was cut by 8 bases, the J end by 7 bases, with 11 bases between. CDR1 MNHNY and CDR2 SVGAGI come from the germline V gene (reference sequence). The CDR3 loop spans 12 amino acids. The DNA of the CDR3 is TGTGCCAGCGGGGCAGGGGTTGAAAAACTGTTTTTT. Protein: CASGAGVEKLFF.

DNA of the CDR3: TGTGCCAGCAGGGTTAGGACGGACTTGAACACTGAAGCTTTCTTT. It specifies CASRVRTDLNTEAFF. This chain connects TRBV27 to TRBJ1-1; D gene ambiguous. The V end was cut by 6 bases, the J end by 0 bases, with 14 bases between. There are 15 residues in the CDR3. The germline V gene encodes CDR1 MNHEY and CDR2 SMNVEV (reference sequence).

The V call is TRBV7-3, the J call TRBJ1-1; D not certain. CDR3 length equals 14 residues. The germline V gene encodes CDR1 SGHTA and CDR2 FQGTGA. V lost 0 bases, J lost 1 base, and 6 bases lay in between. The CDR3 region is CASSLTGGNTEAFF. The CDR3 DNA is TGTGCCAGCAGCTTAACTGGCGGGAACACTGAAGCTTTCTTT.

In nucleotides, the CDR3 is TGTGCCTCTCCTCTTCCCCTCGAGCAGTACTTC. Translated: CASPLPLEQYF. The rearrangement uses TRBV5-8 and TRBJ2-7; D is ambiguous. The germline V and J ends were trimmed by 10 bases and 6 bases, with 14 bases remaining between them. From germline, CDR1 is SGHTS and CDR2 YDEGEE. This CDR3 is 11 amino acids long.

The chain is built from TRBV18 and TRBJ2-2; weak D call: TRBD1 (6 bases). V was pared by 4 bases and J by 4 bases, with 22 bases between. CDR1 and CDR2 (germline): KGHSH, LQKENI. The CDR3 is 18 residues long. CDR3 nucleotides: TGTGCCAGCTCACGAATCAGCCAAACAGGGTTAGGCACCGGGGAGCTGTTTTTT. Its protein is CASSRISQTGLGTGELFF.

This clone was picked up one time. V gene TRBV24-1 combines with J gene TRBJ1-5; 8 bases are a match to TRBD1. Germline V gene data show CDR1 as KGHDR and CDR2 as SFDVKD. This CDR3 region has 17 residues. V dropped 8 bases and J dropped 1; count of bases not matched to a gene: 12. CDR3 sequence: CATKTGAEKRSNQPQHF. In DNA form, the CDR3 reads TGTGCCACCAAGACAGGGGCTGAAAAAAGAAGCAATCAGCCCCAGCATTTT.

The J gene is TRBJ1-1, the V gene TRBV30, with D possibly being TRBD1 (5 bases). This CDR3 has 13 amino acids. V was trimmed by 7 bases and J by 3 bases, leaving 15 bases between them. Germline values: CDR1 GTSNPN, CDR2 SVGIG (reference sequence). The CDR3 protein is CASTRDSDTEAFF. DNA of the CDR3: TGTGCCTCTACCCGGGACTCTGACACTGAAGCTTTCTTT. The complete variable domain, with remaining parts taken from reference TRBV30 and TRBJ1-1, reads SQTIHQWPATLVQPVGSPLSLECTVEGTSNPNLYWYRQAAGRGLQLLFYSVGIGQISSEVPQNLSASRPQDRQFILSSKKLLLSDSGFYLCASTRDSDTEAFFGQGTRLTVV.

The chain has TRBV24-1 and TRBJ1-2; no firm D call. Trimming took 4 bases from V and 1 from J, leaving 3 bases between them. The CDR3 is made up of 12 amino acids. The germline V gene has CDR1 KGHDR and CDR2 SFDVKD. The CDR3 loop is CATSDNNYGYTF. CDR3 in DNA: TGTGCCACCAGTGACAATAACTATGGCTACACCTTC.

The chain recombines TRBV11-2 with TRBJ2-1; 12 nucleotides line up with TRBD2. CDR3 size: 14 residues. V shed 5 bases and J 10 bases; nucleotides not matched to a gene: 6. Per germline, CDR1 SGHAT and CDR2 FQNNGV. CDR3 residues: CASSPTTSGREQFF. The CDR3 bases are TGTGCCAGCAGCCCGACGACTAGCGGGAGAGAGCAGTTCTTC.

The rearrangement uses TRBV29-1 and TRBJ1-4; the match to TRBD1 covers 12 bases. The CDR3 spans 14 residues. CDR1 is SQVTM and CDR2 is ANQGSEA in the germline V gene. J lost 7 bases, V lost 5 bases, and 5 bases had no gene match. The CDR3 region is CSVSSGQGAEKLFF. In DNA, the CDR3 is TGCAGCGTTTCTTCGGGACAGGGGGCTGAAAAACTGTTTTTT. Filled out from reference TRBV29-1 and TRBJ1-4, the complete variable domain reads SAVISQKPSRDICQRGTSLTIQCQVDSQVTMMFWYRQQPGQSLTLIATANQGSEATYESGFVIDKFPISRPNLTFSTLTVSNMSPEDSSIYLCSVSSGQGAEKLFFGSGTQLSVL.

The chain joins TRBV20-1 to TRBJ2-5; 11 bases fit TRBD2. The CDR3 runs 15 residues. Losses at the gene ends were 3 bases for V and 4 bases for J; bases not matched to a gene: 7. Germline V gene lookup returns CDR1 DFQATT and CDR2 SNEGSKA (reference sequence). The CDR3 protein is CSASPGLAVSETQYF. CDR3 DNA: TGCAGTGCTAGTCCGGGACTAGCGGTATCAGAGACCCAGTACTTC.

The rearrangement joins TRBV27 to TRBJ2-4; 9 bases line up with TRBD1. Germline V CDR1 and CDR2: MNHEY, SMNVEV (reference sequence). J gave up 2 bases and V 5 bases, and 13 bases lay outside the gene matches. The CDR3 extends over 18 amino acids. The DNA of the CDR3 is TGTGCCAGCAGTCCGACGGGACAGGGACTCCTGTCCAAAAACATTCAGTACTTC. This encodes CASSPTGQGLLSKNIQYF.

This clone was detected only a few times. The CDR3 protein is CASSWGWGPNTEAFF. The DNA of the CDR3 is TGTGCCAGCAGCTGGGGCTGGGGTCCGAACACTGAAGCTTTCTTT. The J gene is TRBJ1-1, the V gene TRBV11-2; D may be TRBD1 (5 bases). Germline V gene data show CDR1 as SGHAT and CDR2 as FQNNGV. Trimming removed 4 bases from V and 1 base from J, with 13 bases in between. The CDR3 covers 15 residues.

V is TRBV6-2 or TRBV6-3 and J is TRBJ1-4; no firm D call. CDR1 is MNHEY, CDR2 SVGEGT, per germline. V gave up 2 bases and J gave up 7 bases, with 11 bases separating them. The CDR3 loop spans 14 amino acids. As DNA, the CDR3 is TGTGCCAGCAGTTACAGCGGTGTTAGTGAAAAACTGTTTTTT. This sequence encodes CASSYSGVSEKLFF.